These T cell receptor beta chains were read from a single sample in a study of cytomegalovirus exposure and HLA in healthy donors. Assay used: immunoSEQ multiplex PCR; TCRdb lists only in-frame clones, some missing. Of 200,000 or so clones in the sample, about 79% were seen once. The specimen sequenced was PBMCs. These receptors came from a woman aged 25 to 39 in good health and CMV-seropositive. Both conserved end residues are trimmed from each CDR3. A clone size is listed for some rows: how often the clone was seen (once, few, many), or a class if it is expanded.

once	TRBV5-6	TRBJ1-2	ASSLAGGQGAGGYGYT
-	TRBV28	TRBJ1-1	ASQENTEAF
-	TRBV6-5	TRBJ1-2	ASGRETYGYT
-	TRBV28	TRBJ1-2	ASSDSSLVQHGYT
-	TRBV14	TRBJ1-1	ASSSQVRTEAF
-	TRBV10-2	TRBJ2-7	ASSELFRMTGRSYEQY
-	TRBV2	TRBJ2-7	ASSNYYEQY
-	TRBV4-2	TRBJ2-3	ASSTRILAGGISTDTQY
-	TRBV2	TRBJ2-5	ASRRTNRGTQY
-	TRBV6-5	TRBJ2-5	ASSAGGEQETQY
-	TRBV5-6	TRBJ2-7	ASRKGPLEQY